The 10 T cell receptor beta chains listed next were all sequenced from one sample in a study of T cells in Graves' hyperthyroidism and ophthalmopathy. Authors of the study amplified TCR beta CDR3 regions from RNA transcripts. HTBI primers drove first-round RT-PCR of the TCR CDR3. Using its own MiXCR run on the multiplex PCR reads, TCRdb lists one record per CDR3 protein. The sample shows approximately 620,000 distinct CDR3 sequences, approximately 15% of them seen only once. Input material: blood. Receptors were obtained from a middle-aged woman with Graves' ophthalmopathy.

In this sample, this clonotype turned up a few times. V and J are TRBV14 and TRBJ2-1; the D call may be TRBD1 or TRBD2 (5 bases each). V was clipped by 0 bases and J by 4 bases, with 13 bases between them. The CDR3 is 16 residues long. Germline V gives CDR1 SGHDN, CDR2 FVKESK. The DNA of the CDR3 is TGTGCCAGCAGCCAAGATCGGGGCCCCCTATACAATGAGCAGTTCTTC. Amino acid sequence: CASSQDRGPLYNEQFF.

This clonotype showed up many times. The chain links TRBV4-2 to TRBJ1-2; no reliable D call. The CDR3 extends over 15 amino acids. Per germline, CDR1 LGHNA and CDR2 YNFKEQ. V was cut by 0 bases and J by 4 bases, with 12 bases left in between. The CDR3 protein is CASSQDGQVIYGYTF. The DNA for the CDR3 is TGTGCCAGCAGCCAAGATGGGCAGGTGATCTATGGCTACACCTTC.

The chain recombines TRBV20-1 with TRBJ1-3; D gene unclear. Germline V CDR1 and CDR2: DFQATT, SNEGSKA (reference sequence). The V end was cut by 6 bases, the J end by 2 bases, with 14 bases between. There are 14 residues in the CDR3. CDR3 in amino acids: CSAPDGEAGNTIYF. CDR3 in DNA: TGCAGTGCCCCTGACGGGGAAGCTGGAAACACCATATATTTT.

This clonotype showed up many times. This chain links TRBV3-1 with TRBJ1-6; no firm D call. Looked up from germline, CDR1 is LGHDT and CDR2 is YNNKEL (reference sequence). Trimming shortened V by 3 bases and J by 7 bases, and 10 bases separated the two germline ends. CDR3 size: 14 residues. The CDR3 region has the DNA TGTGCCAGCAGCCACGACCGGAAGAATTCACCCCTCCACTTT. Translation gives CASSHDRKNSPLHF.

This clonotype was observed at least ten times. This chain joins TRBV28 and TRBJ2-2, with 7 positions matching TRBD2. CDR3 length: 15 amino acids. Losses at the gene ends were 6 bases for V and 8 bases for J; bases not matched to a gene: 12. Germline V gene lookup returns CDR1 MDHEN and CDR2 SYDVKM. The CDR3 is CASSQSGKRRGELFF. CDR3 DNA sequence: TGTGCCAGCAGCCAAAGCGGGAAGAGGAGGGGGGAGCTGTTTTTT.

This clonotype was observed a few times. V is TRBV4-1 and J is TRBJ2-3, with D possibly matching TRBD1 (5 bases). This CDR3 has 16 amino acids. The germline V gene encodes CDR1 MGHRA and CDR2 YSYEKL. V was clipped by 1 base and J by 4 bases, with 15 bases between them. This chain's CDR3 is CASSQALGTGSDTQYF. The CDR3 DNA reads TGCGCCAGCAGCCAAGCACTGGGAACAGGATCAGATACGCAGTATTTT.

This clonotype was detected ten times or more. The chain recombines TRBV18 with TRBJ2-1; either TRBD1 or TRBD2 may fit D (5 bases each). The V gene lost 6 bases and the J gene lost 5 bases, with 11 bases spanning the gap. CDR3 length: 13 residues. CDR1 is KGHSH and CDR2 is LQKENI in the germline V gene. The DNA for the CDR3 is TGTGCCAGCTCGTCGGGACGGAACAATGAGCAGTTCTTC. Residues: CASSSGRNNEQFF.

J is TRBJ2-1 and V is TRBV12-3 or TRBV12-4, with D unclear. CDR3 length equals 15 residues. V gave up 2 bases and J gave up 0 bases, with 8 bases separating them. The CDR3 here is CASSLPTSSYNEQFF. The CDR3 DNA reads TGTGCCAGCAGTTTACCAACGAGCTCCTACAATGAGCAGTTCTTC.

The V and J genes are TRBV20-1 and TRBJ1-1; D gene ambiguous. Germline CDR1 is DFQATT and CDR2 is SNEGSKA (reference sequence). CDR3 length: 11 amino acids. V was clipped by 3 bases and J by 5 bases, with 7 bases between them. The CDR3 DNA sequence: TGCAGTGCTAGTGTGAGGACTGAAGCTTTCTTT. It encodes CSASVRTEAFF.

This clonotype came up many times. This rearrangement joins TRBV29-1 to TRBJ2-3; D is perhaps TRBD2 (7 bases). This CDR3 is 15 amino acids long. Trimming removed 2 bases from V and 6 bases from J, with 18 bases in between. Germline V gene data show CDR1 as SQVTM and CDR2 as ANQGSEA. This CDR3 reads CSVEKMLGGLDTQYF. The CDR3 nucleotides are TGCAGCGTTGAAAAAATGCTCGGGGGGCTGGATACGCAGTATTTT.